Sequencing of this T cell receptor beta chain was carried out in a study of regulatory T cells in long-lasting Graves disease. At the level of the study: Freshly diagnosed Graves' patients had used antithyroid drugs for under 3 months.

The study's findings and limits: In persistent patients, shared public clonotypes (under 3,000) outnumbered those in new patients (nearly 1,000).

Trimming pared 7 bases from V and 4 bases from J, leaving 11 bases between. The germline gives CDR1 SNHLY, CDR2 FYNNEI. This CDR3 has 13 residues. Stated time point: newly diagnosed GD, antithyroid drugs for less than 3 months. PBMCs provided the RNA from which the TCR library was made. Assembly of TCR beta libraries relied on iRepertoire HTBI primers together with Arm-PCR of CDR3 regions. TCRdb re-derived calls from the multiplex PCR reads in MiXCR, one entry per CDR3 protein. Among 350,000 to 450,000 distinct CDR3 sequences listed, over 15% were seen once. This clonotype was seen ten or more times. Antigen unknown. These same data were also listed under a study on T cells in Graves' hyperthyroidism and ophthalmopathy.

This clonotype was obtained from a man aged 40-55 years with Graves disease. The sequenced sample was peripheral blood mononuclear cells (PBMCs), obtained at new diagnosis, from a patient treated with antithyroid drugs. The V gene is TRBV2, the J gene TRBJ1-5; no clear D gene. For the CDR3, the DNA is TGTGCCAGCACCCCGGGAGTAAATCAGCCCCAGCATTTT. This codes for CASTPGVNQPQHF.